The source of this T cell receptor beta chain is a study of T cells expressing NK-cell markers. This CDR3 spans 16 amino acids. Germline V CDR1 and CDR2: LGHDT, YNNKEL (reference sequence). From its re-call of the 5' RACE reads, TCRdb lists each CDR3 protein once, without DNA. The sample has 300,000 to 450,000 distinct CDR3 sequences. The material sequenced was blood T cells: a sorted CD56 or NKG2C T cell subset, CD4+ or CD8+ T cells, or bulk PBMC T cells (not recorded which). J is TRBJ1-3 and V is TRBV3-1; the D gene TCRdb calls, TRBD1, cannot be checked with no DNA. The sequence was collected from a man aged 18-69 years in good health. CDR3 in amino acids: CASSLTGTLSGNTIYF.